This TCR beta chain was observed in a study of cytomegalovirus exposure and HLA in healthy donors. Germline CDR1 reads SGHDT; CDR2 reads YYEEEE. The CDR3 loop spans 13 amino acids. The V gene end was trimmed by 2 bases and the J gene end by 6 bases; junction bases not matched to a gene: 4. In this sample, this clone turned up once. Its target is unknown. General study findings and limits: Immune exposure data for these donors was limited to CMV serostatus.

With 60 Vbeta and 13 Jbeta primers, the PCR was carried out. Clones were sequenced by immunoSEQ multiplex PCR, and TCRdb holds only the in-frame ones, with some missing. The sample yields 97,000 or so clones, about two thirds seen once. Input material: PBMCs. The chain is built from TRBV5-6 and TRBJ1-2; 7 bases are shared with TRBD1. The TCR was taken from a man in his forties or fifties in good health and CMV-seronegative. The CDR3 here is CASSFRGFHGYTF. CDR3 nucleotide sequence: TGTGCCAGCAGCTTCAGGGGGTTTCATGGCTACACCTTC.